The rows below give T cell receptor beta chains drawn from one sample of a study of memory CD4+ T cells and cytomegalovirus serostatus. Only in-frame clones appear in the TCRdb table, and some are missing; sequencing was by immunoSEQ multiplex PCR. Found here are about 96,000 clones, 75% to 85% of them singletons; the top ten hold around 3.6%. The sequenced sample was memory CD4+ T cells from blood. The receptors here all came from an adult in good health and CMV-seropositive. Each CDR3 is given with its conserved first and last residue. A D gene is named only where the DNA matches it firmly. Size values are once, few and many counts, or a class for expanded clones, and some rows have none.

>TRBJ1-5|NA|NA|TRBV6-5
TGTGCCAGCAGAATCCCAAGGGAGCCCCAGCATTTT
CASRIPREPQHF
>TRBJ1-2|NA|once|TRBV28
TGTGCCAGCAGTCCACTGGGGGGCTACACCTTC
CASSPLGGYTF
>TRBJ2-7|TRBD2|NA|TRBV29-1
TGCAGCGTCACCGAGCGGGAGGGCCACAAGGCGAAACACTACGAGCAGTACTTC
CSVTEREGHKAKHYEQYF
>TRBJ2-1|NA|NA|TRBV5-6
TGTGCCAGCAGCTCGGACTCGAAAGGGTACAATGAGCAGTTCTTC
CASSSDSKGYNEQFF
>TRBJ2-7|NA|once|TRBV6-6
TGTGCCAGCAGTTCCCCCGCCGGGACTTCCTACGAGCAGTACTTC
CASSSPAGTSYEQYF
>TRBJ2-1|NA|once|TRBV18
TGTGCCAGCTCTCCCCAAGCTTACAATGAGCAGTTCTTC
CASSPQAYNEQFF
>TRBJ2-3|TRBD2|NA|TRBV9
TGTGCCAGCAGCTTACCGGGACTAGGCACAGATACGCAGTATTTT
CASSLPGLGTDTQYF
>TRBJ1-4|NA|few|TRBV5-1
TGCGCCAGCAGCCTCGACAGAGCAACTAATGAAAAACTGTTTTTT
CASSLDRATNEKLFF
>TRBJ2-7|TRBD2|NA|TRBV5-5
TGTGCCAGCAGCCCGCGACAACTAGCGGGAGAAGGATACGAGCAGTACTTC
CASSPRQLAGEGYEQYF
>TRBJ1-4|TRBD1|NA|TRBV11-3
TGTGCCAGCAGCCATTTAAGCGGACAGGGGTTTAATGAAAAACTGTTTTTT
CASSHLSGQGFNEKLFF
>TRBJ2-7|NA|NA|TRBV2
TGTGCCAGCAACAGTGTTAGCGGCACCTACGAGCAGTACTTC
CASNSVSGTYEQYF
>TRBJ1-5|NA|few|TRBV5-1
TGCGCCAGCAGCTTGGACGCAGATAGCAATCAGCCCCAGCATTTT
CASSLDADSNQPQHF
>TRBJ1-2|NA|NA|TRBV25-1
TGTGCCAGCAGTGAACCTGGGACCAACAACTATGGCTACACCTTC
CASSEPGTNNYGYTF
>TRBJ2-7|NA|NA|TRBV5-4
TGTGCCAGCAGCTTGGACCAATACGAGCAGTACTTC
CASSLDQYEQYF
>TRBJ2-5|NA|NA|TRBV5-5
TGTGCCAGCAGCCCATGGGGGGTAGACGAGACCCAGTACTTC
CASSPWGVDETQYF
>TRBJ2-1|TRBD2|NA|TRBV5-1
TGCGCCAGCAGGGCGGGAGAGGCACACAATGAGCAGTTCTTC
CASRAGEAHNEQFF
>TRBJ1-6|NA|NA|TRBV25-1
TGTGCCAGCAGTGAAGGACACATTAATTCACCCCTCCACTTT
CASSEGHINSPLHF
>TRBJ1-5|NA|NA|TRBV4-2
TGTGCCAGCAGCCAAGATCGTTCTAAGAATCAGCCCCAGCATTTT
CASSQDRSKNQPQHF
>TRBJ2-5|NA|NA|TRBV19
TGTGCCAGTTCTACCGGCGGTCAAGAGACCCAGTACTTC
CASSTGGQETQYF
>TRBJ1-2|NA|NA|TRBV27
TGTGCCAGCAGTCAGACTGGGGGTAACTATGGCTACACCTTC
CASSQTGGNYGYTF
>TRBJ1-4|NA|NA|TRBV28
TGTGCCAGCAGTGGGGAGCCCGTTGGGGAAAAACTGTTTTTT
CASSGEPVGEKLFF
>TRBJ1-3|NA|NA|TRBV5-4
TGTGCCAGCAGCGCGCGTAGGGACGGCTCTGGAAACACCATATATTTT
CASSARRDGSGNTIYF
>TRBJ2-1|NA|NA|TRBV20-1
TGCAGTGTCGTGTCGACCCGTAAGCAGTTCTTC
CSVVSTRKQFF
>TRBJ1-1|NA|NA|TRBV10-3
TGTGCCATCAGGGGAAGCACTGAAGCTTTCTTT
CAIRGSTEAFF